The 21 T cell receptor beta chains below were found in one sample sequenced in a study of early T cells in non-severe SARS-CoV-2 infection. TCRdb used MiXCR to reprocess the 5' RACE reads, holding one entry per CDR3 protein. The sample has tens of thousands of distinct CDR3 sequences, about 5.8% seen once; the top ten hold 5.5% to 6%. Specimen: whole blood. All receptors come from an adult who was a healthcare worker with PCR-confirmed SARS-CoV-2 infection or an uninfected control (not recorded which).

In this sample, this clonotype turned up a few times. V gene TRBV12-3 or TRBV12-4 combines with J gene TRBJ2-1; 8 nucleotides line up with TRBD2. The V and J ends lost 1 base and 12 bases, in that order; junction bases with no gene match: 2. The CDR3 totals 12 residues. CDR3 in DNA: TGTGCCAGCAGTTTAGGTGCGGGAGGGCAGTTCTTC. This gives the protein CASSLGAGGQFF.

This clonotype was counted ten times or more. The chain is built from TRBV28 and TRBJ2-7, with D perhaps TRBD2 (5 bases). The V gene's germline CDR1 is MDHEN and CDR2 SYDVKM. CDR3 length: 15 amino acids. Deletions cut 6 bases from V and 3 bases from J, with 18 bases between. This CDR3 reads CASSFTKDSDYEQYF. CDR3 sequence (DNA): TGTGCCAGCAGCTTTACGAAGGATAGCGACTACGAGCAGTACTTC.

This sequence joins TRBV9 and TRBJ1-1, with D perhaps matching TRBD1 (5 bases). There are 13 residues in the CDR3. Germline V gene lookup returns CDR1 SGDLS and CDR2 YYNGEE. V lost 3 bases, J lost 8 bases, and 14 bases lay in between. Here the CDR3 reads CASSETGTQEAFF. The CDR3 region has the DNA TGTGCCAGCAGCGAGACCGGGACTCAGGAAGCTTTCTTT.

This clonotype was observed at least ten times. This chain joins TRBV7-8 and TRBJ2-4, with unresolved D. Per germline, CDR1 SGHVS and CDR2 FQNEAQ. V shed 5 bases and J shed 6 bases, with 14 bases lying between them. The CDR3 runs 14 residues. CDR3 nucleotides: TGTGCCAGCAGCCCCTCGGAAGCGAGAAACATTCAGTACTTC. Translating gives CASSPSEARNIQYF.

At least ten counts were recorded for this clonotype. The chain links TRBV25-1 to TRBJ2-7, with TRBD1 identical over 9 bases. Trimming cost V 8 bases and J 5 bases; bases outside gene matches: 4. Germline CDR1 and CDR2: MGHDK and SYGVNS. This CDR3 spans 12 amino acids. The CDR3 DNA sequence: TGTGCCAGCGGGACAGGGTCCCACGAGCAGTACTTC. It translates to CASGTGSHEQYF.

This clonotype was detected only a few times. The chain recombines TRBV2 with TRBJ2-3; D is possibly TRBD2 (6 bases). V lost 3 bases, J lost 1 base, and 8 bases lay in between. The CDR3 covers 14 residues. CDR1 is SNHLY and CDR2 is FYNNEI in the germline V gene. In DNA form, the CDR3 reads TGTGCCAGCAGTGATACGGGGGGCACAGATACGCAGTATTTT. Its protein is CASSDTGGTDTQYF.

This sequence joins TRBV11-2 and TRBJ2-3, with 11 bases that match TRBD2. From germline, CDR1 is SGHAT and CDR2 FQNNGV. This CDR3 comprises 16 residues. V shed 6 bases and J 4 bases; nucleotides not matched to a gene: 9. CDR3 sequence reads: CASRETSGSFPDTQYF. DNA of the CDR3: TGTGCCAGCAGGGAAACTAGCGGGAGTTTTCCAGATACGCAGTATTTT.

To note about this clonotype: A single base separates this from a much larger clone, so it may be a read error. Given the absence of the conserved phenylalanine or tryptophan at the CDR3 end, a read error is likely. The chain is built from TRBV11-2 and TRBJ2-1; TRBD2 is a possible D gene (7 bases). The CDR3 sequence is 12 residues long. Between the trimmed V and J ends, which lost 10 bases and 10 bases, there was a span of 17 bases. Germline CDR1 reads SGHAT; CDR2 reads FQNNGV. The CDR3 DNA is TGTGCCACACACACGGGGGGCGGCGAGCAGTTCCTC. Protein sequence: CATHTGGGEQFL.

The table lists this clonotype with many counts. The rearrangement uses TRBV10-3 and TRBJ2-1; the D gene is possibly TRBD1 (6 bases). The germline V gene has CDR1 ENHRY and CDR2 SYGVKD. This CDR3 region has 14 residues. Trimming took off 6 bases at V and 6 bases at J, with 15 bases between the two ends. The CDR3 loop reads CAIRDRTDGNEQFF. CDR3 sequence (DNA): TGTGCCATCAGAGACAGGACGGACGGCAATGAGCAGTTCTTC.

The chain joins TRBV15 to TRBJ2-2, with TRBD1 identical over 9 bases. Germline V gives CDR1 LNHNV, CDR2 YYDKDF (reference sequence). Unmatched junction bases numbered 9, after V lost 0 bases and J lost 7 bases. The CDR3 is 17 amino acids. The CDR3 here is CATSRDFGTGHFGELFF. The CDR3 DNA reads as TGTGCCACCAGCAGAGATTTCGGGACAGGGCACTTCGGGGAGCTGTTTTTT.

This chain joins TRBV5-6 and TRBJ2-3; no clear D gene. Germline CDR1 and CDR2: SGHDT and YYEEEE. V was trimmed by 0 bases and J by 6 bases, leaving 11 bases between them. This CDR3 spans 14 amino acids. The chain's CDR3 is CASSLAVGPDTQYF. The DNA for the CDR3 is TGTGCCAGCAGCTTGGCCGTAGGGCCCGATACGCAGTATTTT.

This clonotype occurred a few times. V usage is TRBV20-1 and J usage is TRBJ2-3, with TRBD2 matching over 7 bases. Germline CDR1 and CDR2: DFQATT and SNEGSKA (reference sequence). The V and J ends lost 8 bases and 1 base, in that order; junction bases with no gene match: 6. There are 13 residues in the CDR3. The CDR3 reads CSISRGGTDTQYF. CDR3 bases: TGCAGTATATCCCGGGGGGGCACAGATACGCAGTATTTT.

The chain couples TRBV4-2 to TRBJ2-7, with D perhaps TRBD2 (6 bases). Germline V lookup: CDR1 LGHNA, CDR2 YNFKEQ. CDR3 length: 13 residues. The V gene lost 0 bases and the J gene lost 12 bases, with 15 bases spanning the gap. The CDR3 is CASSQDGVLARYF. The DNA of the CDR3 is TGTGCCAGCAGCCAAGACGGGGTTCTAGCGCGGTACTTC.

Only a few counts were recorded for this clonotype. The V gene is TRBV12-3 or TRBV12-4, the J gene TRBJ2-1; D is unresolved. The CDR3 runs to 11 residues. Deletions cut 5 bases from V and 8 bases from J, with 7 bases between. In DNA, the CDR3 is TGTGCCAGCAGTCAAGGTGATGAGCAGTTCTTC. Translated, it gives CASSQGDEQFF.

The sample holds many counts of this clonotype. CDR3 DNA: TGTGCCAGCAGCTTAGAGTGGATTGGGACAGGGGACTCCGGGGAGCTGTTTTTT. It specifies CASSLEWIGTGDSGELFF. The chain employs TRBV11-2 and TRBJ2-2; TRBD1 matches 10 bases. The CDR3 has 18 amino acids. Germline CDR1 reads SGHAT; CDR2 reads FQNNGV. V was pared by 0 bases and J by 6 bases, with 10 bases of the junction left unmatched.

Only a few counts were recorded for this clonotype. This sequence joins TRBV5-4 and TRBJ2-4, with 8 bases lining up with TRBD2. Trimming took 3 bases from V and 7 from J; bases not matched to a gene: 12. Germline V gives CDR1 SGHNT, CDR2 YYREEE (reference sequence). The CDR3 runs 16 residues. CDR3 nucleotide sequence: TGTGCCAGCAGCTCGATGGCGACTAGCGCGGGGAACATTCAGTACTTC. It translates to CASSSMATSAGNIQYF.

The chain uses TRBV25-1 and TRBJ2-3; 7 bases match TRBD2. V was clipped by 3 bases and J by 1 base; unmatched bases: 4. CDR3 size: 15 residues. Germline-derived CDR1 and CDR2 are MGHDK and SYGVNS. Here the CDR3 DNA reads TGTGCCAGCAGTGAGAGGGGAGGGGGCACAGATACGCAGTATTTT. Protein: CASSERGGGTDTQYF. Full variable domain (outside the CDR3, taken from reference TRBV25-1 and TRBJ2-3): EADIYQTPRYLVIGTGKKITLECSQTMGHDKMYWYQQDPGMELHLIHYSYGVNSTEKGDLSSESTVSRIRTEHFPLTLESARPSHTSQYLCASSERGGGTDTQYFGPGTRLTVL.

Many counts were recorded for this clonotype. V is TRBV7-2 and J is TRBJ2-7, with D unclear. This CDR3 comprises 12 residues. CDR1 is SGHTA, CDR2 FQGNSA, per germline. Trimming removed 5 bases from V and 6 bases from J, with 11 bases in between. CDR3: CASSPQESEQYF. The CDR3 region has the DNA TGTGCCAGCAGCCCCCAAGAGAGCGAGCAGTACTTC.

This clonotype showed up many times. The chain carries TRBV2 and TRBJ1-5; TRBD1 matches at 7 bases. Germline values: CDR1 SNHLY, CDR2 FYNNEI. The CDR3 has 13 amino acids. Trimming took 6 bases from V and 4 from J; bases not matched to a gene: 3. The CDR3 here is CASRRDSNQPQHF. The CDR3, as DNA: TGTGCCAGCAGGAGGGACAGTAATCAGCCCCAGCATTTT.

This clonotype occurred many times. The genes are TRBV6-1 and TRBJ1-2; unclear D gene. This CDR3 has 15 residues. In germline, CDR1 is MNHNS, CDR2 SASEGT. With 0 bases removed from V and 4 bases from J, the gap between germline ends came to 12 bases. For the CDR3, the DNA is TGTGCCAGCAGTGAAGCGCTTCGTGGGGTCTATGGCTACACCTTC. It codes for CASSEALRGVYGYTF.

CDR3: CASSEGLVGTDTQYF. CDR3 nucleotide sequence: TGTGCCAGCAGTGAGGGCCTAGTCGGCACAGATACGCAGTATTTT. The chain combines TRBV2 with TRBJ2-3, with D unresolved. The length of the CDR3 is 15 residues. Per the germline V gene, CDR1 is SNHLY and CDR2 is FYNNEI. Trimming left V 3 bases short and J 1 base short, with 11 bases between. The full variable domain, in which reference TRBV2 and TRBJ2-3 provide the parts outside the CDR3, is EPEVTQTPSHQVTQMGQEVILRCVPISNHLYFYWYRQILGQKVEFLVSFYNNEISEKSEIFDDQFSVERPDGSNFTLKIRSTKLEDSAMYFCASSEGLVGTDTQYFGPGTRLTVL.